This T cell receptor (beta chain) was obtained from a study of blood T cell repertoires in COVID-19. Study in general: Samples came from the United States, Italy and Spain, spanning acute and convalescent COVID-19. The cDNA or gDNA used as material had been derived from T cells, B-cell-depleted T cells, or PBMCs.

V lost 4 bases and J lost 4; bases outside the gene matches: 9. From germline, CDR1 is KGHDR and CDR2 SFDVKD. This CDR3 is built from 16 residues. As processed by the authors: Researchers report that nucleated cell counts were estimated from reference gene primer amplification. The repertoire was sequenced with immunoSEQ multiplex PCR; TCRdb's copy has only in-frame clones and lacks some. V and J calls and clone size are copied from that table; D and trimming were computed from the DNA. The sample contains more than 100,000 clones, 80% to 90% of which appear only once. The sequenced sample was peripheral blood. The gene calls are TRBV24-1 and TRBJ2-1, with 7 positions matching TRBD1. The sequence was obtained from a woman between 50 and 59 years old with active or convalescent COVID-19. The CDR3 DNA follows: TGTGCCACCAGTGACACAGGGACAGTTCATTACAATGAGCAGTTCTTC. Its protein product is CATSDTGTVHYNEQFF.